The 5 T cell receptor beta chains given below trace back to one sample, sequenced in a study of T cells expressing NK-cell markers. TCRdb derives one entry per CDR3 protein from the 5' RACE reads, leaving out DNA. The ten most abundant clones cover 20% of a sample with about 180,000 distinct CDR3 sequences. The specimen sequenced was blood T cells: a sorted CD56 or NKG2C T cell subset, CD4+ or CD8+ T cells, or bulk PBMC T cells (not recorded which). All receptors derive from a man aged 18-70 years in good health.

The chain employs TRBV7-9 and TRBJ1-1; absent DNA, TCRdb's TRBD1 call cannot be checked. The germline V gene encodes CDR1 SEHNR and CDR2 FQNEAQ (reference sequence). CDR3 length: 15 amino acids. The CDR3 here is CASSFPGGLGTEAFF.

The chain combines TRBV11-2 with TRBJ2-1; TCRdb picks TRBD1, but there is no DNA to check that call. This CDR3 has 15 amino acids. The germline V gene has CDR1 SGHAT and CDR2 FQNNGV. CDR3 amino acids: CASSFTLGSYNEQFF.

The chain carries TRBV12-3 or TRBV12-4 and TRBJ2-1; TCRdb lists TRBD1, though no DNA is available to test this call. This CDR3 comprises 15 residues. CDR3 sequence: CASSNSGTEYNEQFF.

The chain uses TRBV7-6 and TRBJ2-7; lacking DNA, the TRBD1 call made by TCRdb goes unchecked. Germline assignment: CDR1 SGHVS and CDR2 FNYEAQ. CDR3 length equals 15 residues. The CDR3 protein is CASSFGTGLTYEQYF.

The genes are TRBV2 and TRBJ2-7; TCRdb proposes TRBD2, but this gene call is untestable without DNA. This CDR3 has 14 residues. Germline CDR1 reads SNHLY; CDR2 reads FYNNEI. CDR3 in amino acids: CASIGENRRYEQYF.